Shown below are 27 T cell receptor beta chains from a single sample sequenced in a study of cytomegalovirus exposure and HLA in healthy donors (dated by TCRdb to about 2017). Receptors were amplified or captured by the immunoSEQ multiplex PCR assay. The multiplex PCR relied on a mix of 60 forward primers for TCR Vbeta segments and 13 reverse primers for TCR Jbeta segments. Drawn from immuneACCESS, this table holds only the in-frame rearrangements with V and J called that TCRdb kept. Clones are partly lost; checked studies trace under half to an unresolved V gene and leave the rest unexplained. This sample's records show around 40,000 clones. The ten most abundant clones make up 6.2% of the sample. The source material was PBMCs. These receptors all stem from a young man in good health and CMV-seronegative.

CDR3 in amino acids: CASSIGPPGLYSSGNTIYF. The CDR3 DNA reads TGTGCCAGTAGTATAGGGCCACCTGGACTGTACAGCTCTGGAAACACCATATATTTT. The gene calls are TRBV19 and TRBJ1-3, with D unclear. With 1 base removed from V and 0 bases from J, the gap between germline ends came to 19 bases. CDR1 and CDR2 (germline): LNHDA, SQIVND (reference sequence). This CDR3 has 19 amino acids.

CDR3 nucleotides: TGTGCCAGCAGCCCTGGTCGACAGAAAACAGATACGCAGTATTTT. Translated, it gives CASSPGRQKTDTQYF. J is TRBJ2-3 and V is TRBV7-9; D may be TRBD1 (5 bases). V lost 5 bases to trimming and J lost 3 bases, with 15 bases between them. Germline V gene data show CDR1 as SEHNR and CDR2 as FQNEAQ (reference sequence). This CDR3 spans 15 amino acids. Supplemented by reference TRBV7-9 and TRBJ2-3, the full variable domain reads DTGVSQNPRHKITKRGQNVTFRCDPISEHNRLYWYRQTLGQGPEFLTYFQNEAQLEKSRLLSDRFSAERPKGSFSTLEIQRTEQGDSAMYLCASSPGRQKTDTQYFGPGTRLTVL.

The chain employs TRBV7-7 and TRBJ2-5, with 12 bases fitting TRBD2. Looked up from germline, CDR1 is SSHAT and CDR2 is FNYEAQ (reference sequence). The V gene end was trimmed by 5 bases and the J gene end by 4 bases; junction bases not matched to a gene: 5. The CDR3 consists of 15 residues. The CDR3 nucleotides read TGTGCCAGCAGCCGCTCGACTAGCGGGAGAGAGACCCAGTACTTC. The encoded protein is CASSRSTSGRETQYF.

This chain links TRBV29-1 with TRBJ1-2, with D possibly matching TRBD1 (5 bases). V lost 0 bases and J 7 bases, leaving 12 bases between the germline ends. The CDR3 covers 13 residues. Germline values: CDR1 SQVTM, CDR2 ANQGSEA. The CDR3 sequence is CSVEEIGEGGYTF. DNA of the CDR3: TGCAGCGTTGAAGAGATAGGGGAAGGTGGCTACACCTTC.

V gene TRBV7-2 combines with J gene TRBJ1-2, with 11 bases matching TRBD1. Germline CDR1 and CDR2: SGHTA and FQGNSA. With 0 bases clipped from V and 4 bases from J, the junction kept 1 base outside the gene matches. The CDR3 covers 15 residues. As DNA, the CDR3 is TGTGCCAGCAGCTTAGCTGGACAGGGGGCCTATGGCTACACCTTC. It is translated as CASSLAGQGAYGYTF.

The CDR3 coding sequence is TGCGCCAGCAGCCAAGGTTTCCGGGGCTCCTATAATTCACCCCTCCACTTT. It encodes CASSQGFRGSYNSPLHF. The chain links TRBV4-1 to TRBJ1-6; the D is unclear. The ends were cut back, 1 base at V and 0 bases at J, with 10 bases in the middle. CDR3 length: 17 residues. In germline, CDR1 is MGHRA, CDR2 YSYEKL.

The V call is TRBV7-2, the J call TRBJ1-2; D gene unclear. Trimming stripped 1 base from V and 1 base from J, with 7 bases between. The germline CDR1 and CDR2 sequences are SGHTA and FQGNSA. The CDR3 extends over 14 amino acids. CDR3 nucleotide sequence: TGTGCCAGCAGCTTAGGTTGGAGTAACTATGGCTACACCTTC. Its translation is CASSLGWSNYGYTF.

CDR3 DNA: TGTGCCAGCTCACCAGCGGCCTTAAGCGATGGCTACACCTTC. It is translated as CASSPAALSDGYTF. V usage is TRBV18 and J usage is TRBJ1-2; the D is unclear. Germline CDR1 reads KGHSH; CDR2 reads LQKENI. Between the trimmed V and J ends, which lost 2 bases and 6 bases, there was a span of 13 bases. The CDR3 totals 14 residues.

The chain has TRBV7-3 and TRBJ2-5, with unresolved D. The CDR3 length is 14 residues. Trimming removed 6 bases from V and 1 base from J, with 12 bases in between. CDR1 is SGHTA, CDR2 FQGTGA, per germline. The chain's CDR3 is CASSRVGSQETQYF. CDR3 nucleotide sequence: TGTGCCAGCAGTAGAGTGGGCAGCCAAGAGACCCAGTACTTC.

CDR3 bases: TGTGCCAGCAGGAAGGGGGGGATGAACACTGAAGCTTTCTTT. This gives the protein CASRKGGMNTEAFF. The chain uses TRBV27 and TRBJ1-1, with D tentatively TRBD1 (6 bases). The CDR3 covers 14 residues. Per the germline V gene, CDR1 is MNHEY and CDR2 is SMNVEV (reference sequence). V was clipped by 6 bases and J by 0 bases, with 11 bases between them.

The chain uses TRBV28 and TRBJ1-4; D is uncertain. The CDR3 runs to 14 residues. Trimming stripped 5 bases from V and 7 bases from J, with 14 bases between. Germline values: CDR1 MDHEN, CDR2 SYDVKM. Here the CDR3 reads CASSPSGVGEKLFF. The CDR3 nucleotides read TGTGCCAGCAGTCCAAGCGGGGTGGGTGAAAAACTGTTTTTT.

V and J are TRBV9 and TRBJ2-3; TRBD2 matches 13 bases. Trimming took 0 bases from V and 5 from J; bases not matched to a gene: 9. This CDR3 is 18 amino acids long. CDR1 is SGDLS, CDR2 YYNGEE, per germline. CDR3 protein: CASSVELWTSGSVDTQYF. Written as DNA, the CDR3 is TGTGCCAGCAGCGTAGAACTCTGGACTAGCGGGAGTGTAGATACGCAGTATTTT.

V is TRBV5-1 and J is TRBJ2-2, with TRBD1 matching over 9 bases. The germline V gene has CDR1 SGHRS and CDR2 YFSETQ. The CDR3 runs 17 residues. Trimming took 0 bases from V and 5 from J; bases not matched to a gene: 8. In DNA form, the CDR3 reads TGCGCCAGCAGCTTGGGGGCCACAGGGGGCGCGACCGGGGAGCTGTTTTTT. Protein: CASSLGATGGATGELFF. The whole variable domain, remainder taken from reference TRBV5-1 and TRBJ2-2, is KAGVTQTPRYLIKTRGQQVTLSCSPISGHRSVSWYQQTPGQGLQFLFEYFSETQRNKGNFPGRFSGRQFSNSRSEMNVSTLELGDSALYLCASSLGATGGATGELFFGEGSRLTVL.

In DNA, the CDR3 is TGCGCCAGCAGCTTGAGGCTAGCGGGGGCAGATACGCAGTATTTT. Encoded protein: CASSLRLAGADTQYF. This chain joins TRBV5-1 and TRBJ2-3; 10 nucleotides agree with TRBD2. This CDR3 is 15 amino acids long. Germline values: CDR1 SGHRS, CDR2 YFSETQ. V was clipped by 1 base and J by 4 bases; unmatched bases: 3.

V and J are TRBV5-1 and TRBJ2-5; D gene ambiguous. V was trimmed by 3 bases and J by 5 bases, leaving 11 bases between them. This CDR3 is 13 amino acids long. Germline lookup yields CDR1 SGHRS and CDR2 YFSETQ. The CDR3 region is CASSSDLRETQYF. CDR3 DNA sequence: TGCGCCAGCAGCTCTGACTTAAGGGAGACCCAGTACTTC.

V and J are TRBV5-4 and TRBJ2-7; perhaps TRBD2 as D (5 bases). This CDR3 contains 14 residues. Germline CDR1 and CDR2: SGHNT and YYREEE (reference sequence). Trimming stripped 3 bases from V and 2 bases from J, with 12 bases between. CDR3 sequence reads: CASSSLGSAYEQYF. The CDR3 region has the DNA TGTGCCAGCAGCTCCCTGGGGAGCGCCTACGAGCAGTACTTC.

The gene calls are TRBV4-1 and TRBJ2-7; maybe TRBD1 (7 bases). Germline loops: CDR1 MGHRA, CDR2 YSYEKL. V was cut by 3 bases and J by 6 bases, with 15 bases left in between. The CDR3 is 14 residues long. CDR3 residues: CASSHLGQGGEQYF. CDR3 nucleotides: TGCGCCAGCAGCCACCTGGGGCAGGGGGGCGAGCAGTACTTC.

As DNA, the CDR3 is TGTGCCAGCAGGTGGGGACAGTATAACGAGCAGTACTTC. Translated, it gives CASRWGQYNEQYF. The V call is TRBV6-1, the J call TRBJ2-7; 7 positions match TRBD1. In germline, CDR1 is MNHNS, CDR2 SASEGT. The CDR3 sequence is 13 residues long. The ends lost 6 bases at V and 5 bases at J; junction bases unmatched: 7.

The CDR3, as DNA: TGTGCCAGCAGAGACGGACATTACGAGCAGTACTTC. Translation gives CASRDGHYEQYF. This rearrangement joins TRBV2 to TRBJ2-7, with D possibly TRBD1 on 5 matching bases. CDR1 is SNHLY, CDR2 FYNNEI, per germline. Trimming took 6 bases from V and 4 from J, leaving 10 bases between them. The length of the CDR3 is 12 residues.

The J gene is TRBJ1-2, the V gene TRBV11-3, with 7 nucleotides matching TRBD1. The trim removed 4 bases at V and 4 bases at J, leaving 0 bases unmatched. CDR1 SGHNT and CDR2 YENEEA come from the germline V gene. This CDR3 region has 12 residues. The CDR3 here is CASSSGGYGYTF. The CDR3 DNA sequence: TGTGCCAGCAGCTCAGGGGGCTATGGCTACACCTTC. Supplemented by reference TRBV11-3 and TRBJ1-2, the full variable domain reads EAGVVQSPRYKIIEKKQPVAFWCNPISGHNTLYWYLQNLGQGPELLIRYENEEAVDDSQLPKDRFSAERLKGVDSTLKIQPAELGDSAVYLCASSSGGYGYTFGSGTRLTVV.

The CDR3: CASSPLAGGLYEQYF. The CDR3 DNA follows: TGTGCCAGCAGCCCCCTAGCGGGGGGACTCTACGAGCAGTACTTC. V is TRBV7-3 and J is TRBJ2-7; 11 nucleotides line up with TRBD2. Trimming removed 5 bases from V and 3 bases from J; junction bases left unmatched: 6. The CDR3 runs 15 residues. Germline CDR1 is SGHTA and CDR2 is FQGTGA.

A word on this clone: A read error may produce the germline difference seen at one junction end. The gene calls are TRBV7-7 and TRBJ2-1; D is possibly TRBD1 (6 bases). The CDR3 runs to 15 residues. Germline V gene lookup returns CDR1 SSHAT and CDR2 FNYEAQ (reference sequence). The chain's CDR3 is CASSLSQVRQEEQFF. CDR3 DNA: TGTGCTAGCAGCTTATCTCAGGTTCGACAGGAAGAGCAGTTCTTC.

The chain employs TRBV18 and TRBJ1-2; maybe TRBD1 (5 bases). V lost 1 base, J lost 11 bases, and 11 bases lay in between. There are 12 residues in the CDR3. The germline gives CDR1 KGHSH, CDR2 LQKENI. CDR3 loop: CASSPRDGGYTF. The CDR3 coding sequence is TGTGCCAGCTCACCACGGGATGGGGGGTACACCTTC.

The CDR3 region has the DNA TGTGCCAGCAGCTTAGGACAGCAGATCGGGGAGCTGTTTTTT. Translating it yields CASSLGQQIGELFF. V gene TRBV11-3 combines with J gene TRBJ2-2; weak D call: TRBD1 (5 bases). Germline CDR1 and CDR2: SGHNT and YENEEA. This CDR3 comprises 14 residues. The V end lost 1 base, the J end lost 7 bases, and 10 bases lay between the germline ends.

J is TRBJ2-3 and V is TRBV4-1, with D unresolved. Germline lookup yields CDR1 MGHRA and CDR2 YSYEKL. The CDR3 spans 13 residues. Deletions cut 4 bases from V and 6 bases from J, with 11 bases between. The CDR3 here is CASSPGESDTQYF. The DNA for the CDR3 is TGCGCCAGCAGCCCCGGTGAAAGCGATACGCAGTATTTT.

V is TRBV7-8 and J is TRBJ1-3; D ambiguous. The CDR3 has 14 residues. Trimming took 2 bases from V and 2 from J, leaving 7 bases between them. CDR1 and CDR2 (germline): SGHVS, FQNEAQ. Here the CDR3 reads CASSLLTTGNTIYF. The CDR3 DNA follows: TGTGCCAGCAGCTTATTGACAACTGGAAACACCATATATTTT.

The genes are TRBV6-5 and TRBJ2-7; 8 bases are shared with TRBD1. Germline trimming cut 6 bases from V and 2 bases from J; bases unmatched to any gene: 9. There are 15 residues in the CDR3. Germline V gives CDR1 MNHEY, CDR2 SVGAGI. The CDR3 sequence is CASRWDRFGTYEQYF. In DNA form, the CDR3 reads TGTGCCAGCAGGTGGGACAGGTTTGGCACCTACGAGCAGTACTTC.